Listed here is a single T cell receptor beta chain. Both 60 Vbeta primers and 13 Jbeta primers went into the PCR. TCRdb's copy holds only in-frame clones and misses some; the assay was immunoSEQ multiplex PCR. The data hold hundreds of thousands of clones, with about 66% observed a single time. CDR1 is SQVTM, CDR2 ANQGSEA, per germline. CDR3 size: 14 residues. Trimming shortened V by 2 bases and J by 2 bases, and 12 bases separated the two germline ends. The sample originates from a study of cytomegalovirus exposure and HLA in healthy donors. The TCR was taken from a female donor in good health and CMV-seronegative. The chain employs TRBV29-1 and TRBJ2-5; D perhaps matches TRBD2 (6 bases). Sequencing was carried out using PBMCs. This CDR3 is CSVEFLAQQETQYF. The CDR3 bases are TGCAGCGTTGAATTTCTAGCGCAACAAGAGACCCAGTACTTC. The variable domain in full, completed from reference TRBV29-1 and TRBJ2-5, reads SAVISQKPSRDICQRGTSLTIQCQVDSQVTMMFWYRQQPGQSLTLIATANQGSEATYESGFVIDKFPISRPNLTFSTLTVSNMSPEDSSIYLCSVEFLAQQETQYFGPGTRLLVL.